The sequence of this T cell receptor (beta chain) was determined in a study of shared clonotypes between healthy human individuals. Study summary: Each donor had three CD4 naive, three CD4 memory, two CD8 naive and one CD8 memory plate. General study results and limits: The study found roughly 5% of naive CD4 clonotypes shared across a few donors. Clonotype sharing among donors, it was expected, would be affected by sequencing depth.

Here immunoSEQ multiplex PCR was the method, and the copy in TCRdb shows in-frame clones only, minus some. Here the sample spans some 2,500,000 clones, around 93% being singletons. CDR1 and CDR2 (germline): MDHEN, SYDVKM. This CDR3 is 16 amino acids long. Germline trimming cut 4 bases from V and 2 bases from J; bases unmatched to any gene: 10. In the case of this clone: Its antigen is not known.

The sequenced material came from naive CD4+ T cells from PBMCs. Specified subset: CD45RA+ positively selected. The source of this sequence is a man aged 18 to 29 in good health. Some clones in this sample may be carry-over from other donors' samples. This chain connects TRBV28 to TRBJ1-2; 7 bases match TRBD1. The CDR3 region has the DNA TGTGCCAGCAGTTCTTTAGGGGGCCCGGTGAACTATGGCTACACCTTC. It yields the protein CASSSLGGPVNYGYTF.